Listed here is a single TCR beta chain. One junction end disagrees with the germline gene, perhaps due to a read error. Assay: immunoSEQ multiplex PCR; the TCRdb copy retains only in-frame clones and omits some. The sample lists 14,000 to 15,000 clones; 65% to 75% were seen once. This entry belongs to a study of T cells after somatic rescue of genetic block. The sequence came from a boy aged 10-17 years. The specimen sequenced was peripheral blood mononuclear cells (PBMCs).

The CDR3, as DNA: TGTGCCACCAGTCCGAGTGGCACATATAATTCACCCCTCCACTTT. Residues: CATSPSGTYNSPLHF. The chain has TRBV27 and TRBJ1-6; no firm D call. This CDR3 comprises 15 residues. The germline gives CDR1 MNHEY, CDR2 SMNVEV (reference sequence).